This T cell receptor beta chain is from a study of blood T cell repertoires in COVID-19. For the study at large: From the United States, Italy and Spain came samples of acute and convalescent COVID-19. In each case, the material was cDNA or gDNA derived from T cells, B-cell-depleted T cells, or PBMCs.

Source study methods: By means of reference gene primer amplification, nucleated cell counts were estimated. Sequencing used immunoSEQ multiplex PCR; TCRdb keeps in-frame clones, though not all of them. V and J calls and clone size are copied from that table; D and trimming were computed from the DNA. Of 110,000 or so clones listed, 86% were seen once; the top ten hold 6% to 9.5%. The CDR3 is 14 residues long. Germline CDR1 KGHDR, CDR2 SFDVKD. Trimming removed 4 bases from V and 12 bases from J; junction bases left unmatched: 9. The sequencing input was peripheral blood. The sequence derives from an older man who had recovered from COVID-19. The V gene is TRBV24-1, the J gene TRBJ1-1; 11 bases map to TRBD1. The CDR3 region is CATSEGSGTGGTFF. Written as DNA, the CDR3 is TGTGCCACCAGTGAAGGCTCCGGGACAGGGGGAACTTTCTTT.